The clone carrying this T cell receptor beta chain was detected many times. Its antigen is unknown. This sample is part of a study of T cells in Graves' hyperthyroidism and ophthalmopathy. General study points: Ophthalmopathy and stable hyperthyroidism were told apart by a 13 V-J model. Researchers found most expanded thyroid clonotypes above 0.001 in blood as well.

RNA transcripts gave rise to amplified TCR beta CDR3 regions. First-round RT-PCR targeting the TCR CDR3 was performed with the HTBI primer set. TCRdb reanalysed the multiplex PCR reads using MiXCR and keeps one entry per CDR3 protein. The data hold about 200,000 distinct CDR3 sequences, with about a sixth observed a single time. V was shortened by 3 bases and J by 6 bases, with 13 bases between the two germline ends. CDR1 and CDR2 from the germline V gene are SGDLS and YYNGEE. This CDR3 has 13 amino acids. Recently diagnosed hyperthyroidism of less than 2 months' duration affected patients aged 18 to 65. Used for diagnoses were clinical symptoms, serum thyroxine and TRAb, thyroid ultrasound and orbital computed tomography.

V is TRBV9 and J is TRBJ2-7; D gene unclear. Material for sequencing was blood. The receptor was isolated from a man aged 35 to 55 with Graves' hyperthyroidism. The CDR3 protein is CASSAELGFEQYF. The CDR3 region has the DNA TGTGCCAGCAGCGCCGAGTTAGGGTTCGAGCAGTACTTC.